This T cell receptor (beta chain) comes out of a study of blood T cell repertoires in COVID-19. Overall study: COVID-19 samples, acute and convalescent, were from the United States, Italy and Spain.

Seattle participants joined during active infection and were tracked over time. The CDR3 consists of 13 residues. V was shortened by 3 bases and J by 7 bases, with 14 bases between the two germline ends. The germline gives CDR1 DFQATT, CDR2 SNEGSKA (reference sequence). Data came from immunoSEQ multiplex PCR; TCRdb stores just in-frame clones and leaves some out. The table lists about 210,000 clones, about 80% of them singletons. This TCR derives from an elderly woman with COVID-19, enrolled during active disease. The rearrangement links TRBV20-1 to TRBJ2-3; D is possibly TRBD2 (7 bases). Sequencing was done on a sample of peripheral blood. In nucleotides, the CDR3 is TGCAGTGCTAGTAGTGCGGGGGCAAATACGCAGTATTTT. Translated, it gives CSASSAGANTQYF.